The 10 T cell receptor beta chains presented below share a single source sample, sequenced in a study of blood T cell repertoires in COVID-19. Only in-frame clones appear in the TCRdb table, and some are missing; sequencing was by immunoSEQ multiplex PCR. The sample yields fewer than 300,000 clones, roughly 83% seen once. Sequenced: peripheral blood. These receptors were collected from a human donor with COVID-19, enrolled during active disease. The donor label of this sample is uncertain.

V gene TRBV5-1 combines with J gene TRBJ2-2; TRBD2 aligns across 9 bases. Germline V gives CDR1 SGHRS, CDR2 YFSETQ. This CDR3 comprises 17 residues. V shed 0 bases and J 4 bases; nucleotides not matched to a gene: 7. The CDR3: CASSLDGAGGGTGELFF. CDR3 bases: TGCGCCAGCAGCTTGGATGGCGCGGGAGGGGGCACCGGGGAGCTGTTTTTT.

The chain couples TRBV4-3 to TRBJ1-4; 8 positions agree with TRBD1. The CDR3 covers 15 residues. Unmatched junction bases numbered 8, after V lost 3 bases and J lost 8 bases. In germline, CDR1 is LGHNA, CDR2 YSLEER. CDR3 residues: CASSQRVDRDEKLFF. CDR3 DNA sequence: TGCGCCAGCAGCCAGAGGGTGGACAGGGACGAAAAACTGTTTTTT.

J is TRBJ2-1 and V is TRBV20-1; 12 nucleotides match TRBD2. The germline V gene has CDR1 DFQATT and CDR2 SNEGSKA (reference sequence). V shed 3 bases and J 0 bases; nucleotides not matched to a gene: 12. The CDR3 is made up of 19 amino acids. The CDR3 region has the DNA TGCAGTGCTAGTAGGGTGACTAGCGGGAGTCTCGTCTCCTACAATGAGCAGTTCTTC. Translation: CSASRVTSGSLVSYNEQFF.

For the CDR3, the DNA is TGCGCCAGCAGCTTGATGGAAGGGGCAGGGCTTGAAAAACTGTTTTTT. It encodes CASSLMEGAGLEKLFF. The chain combines TRBV5-1 with TRBJ1-4, with D maybe TRBD1 (5 bases). Germline CDR1 reads SGHRS; CDR2 reads YFSETQ. Deletions cut 1 base from V and 7 bases from J, with 17 bases between. This CDR3 is built from 16 residues.

The CDR3 loop is CAISESPSGFYEQYF. DNA of the CDR3: TGTGCCATCAGTGAGTCGCCTAGCGGATTCTACGAGCAGTACTTC. The chain uses TRBV10-3 and TRBJ2-7; TRBD2 matches 7 bases. V was clipped by 0 bases and J by 3 bases; unmatched bases: 5. The CDR3 loop spans 15 amino acids. Germline values: CDR1 ENHRY, CDR2 SYGVKD.

The chain joins TRBV3-1 (or the pseudogene TRBV3-2) to TRBJ1-4; D gene unclear. CDR1 LGHDT and CDR2 YNNKEL come from the germline V gene (reference sequence). Between the trimmed V and J ends, which lost 4 bases and 13 bases, there was a span of 16 bases. The CDR3 loop spans 13 amino acids. The CDR3 sequence: CASSLNGGLGLFF. CDR3 bases: TGTGCCAGCAGCCTCAACGGCGGTCTCGGACTGTTTTTT.

The rearrangement joins TRBV11-3 to TRBJ2-1, with 8 bases fitting TRBD1. The CDR3 spans 14 residues. Germline values: CDR1 SGHNT, CDR2 YENEEA. V shed 3 bases and J 9 bases; nucleotides not matched to a gene: 7. The chain's CDR3 is CASSFSGGTGEQFF. CDR3 DNA sequence: TGTGCCAGCAGCTTCTCAGGGGGGACAGGTGAGCAGTTCTTC.

This clone was counted a few times. V and J are TRBV6-1 and TRBJ1-1; 8 nucleotides match TRBD1. The CDR3 runs 14 residues. V trimming: 7 bases; J trimming: 4 bases; junction bases outside the gene matches: 8. Germline V lookup: CDR1 MNHNS, CDR2 SASEGT. CDR3 loop: CASTVTGVGTEAFF. The CDR3 nucleotides read TGTGCCAGCACTGTGACAGGGGTAGGCACTGAAGCTTTCTTT.

This chain uses TRBV28 with TRBJ1-2; D is undetermined. Trimming cost V 2 bases and J 7 bases, with 17 bases left between them. The CDR3 extends over 15 amino acids. Looked up from germline, CDR1 is MDHEN and CDR2 is SYDVKM. The CDR3 reads CASSLITLLPGGYTF. The CDR3 DNA follows: TGTGCCAGCAGTTTAATTACCCTACTTCCAGGTGGCTACACCTTC.

The chain employs TRBV29-1 and TRBJ2-3; 9 bases are shared with TRBD1. There are 16 residues in the CDR3. V lost 0 bases and J lost 0; bases outside the gene matches: 4. The germline gives CDR1 SQVTM, CDR2 ANQGSEA. The CDR3 protein is CSVEDGDRASTDTQYF. Here the CDR3 DNA reads TGCAGCGTTGAAGATGGGGACAGGGCTAGCACAGATACGCAGTATTTT.